The sequence of this T cell receptor (beta chain) was determined in a study of shared clonotypes between healthy human individuals. Study-wide results and caveats: Generation probability values for non-shared clonotypes were lower than those for clonotypes shared by all four donors. Naive subsets usually exceeded memory subsets in estimated richness. Naive CD4 clonotypes were shared across several donors at 4.5% to 6.5%.

Assay used: immunoSEQ multiplex PCR; TCRdb lists only in-frame clones, some missing. The sample has a few million clones, over 90% seen once; the top ten hold under 0.45%. For this clone: The antigen is unknown. The same CDR3 also results from other DNA sequences found in this sample.

The CDR3 runs to 14 residues. The V gene lost 1 base and the J gene lost 0 bases, with 7 bases spanning the gap. Per germline, CDR1 GTSNPN and CDR2 SVGIG (reference sequence). The receptor was derived from a man between 18 and 29 years old in good health. Some clones in this sample may be carry-over from other donors' samples. Material for sequencing was naive CD4+ T cells from PBMCs. Subset of the sample: CD45RA+ positively selected. V gene TRBV30 combines with J gene TRBJ1-5, with D maybe TRBD1 (6 bases). The CDR3 bases are TGTGCCTGGAGTGGGACAGTTAGCAATCAGCCCCAGCATTTT. Its protein product is CAWSGTVSNQPQHF.